This TCR beta chain comes out of a study of persistence of HIV-infected CD4 T cells. Looking at the study overall: A median of 8 years of suppressive ART preceded sampling.

This was the immunoSEQ version 4 assay in survey mode. Template was genomic DNA at about 9.8 ng/uL, with up to 1 ug used per sample. Repertoires were generated with immunoSEQ multiplex PCR, while TCRdb's copy carries only in-frame clones and drops some. Here the sample spans about 40,000 clones, around 82% being singletons. The stimulus was an HIV-1 Gag 15-mer peptide pool, 1 ug/peptide/mL. CD40L-negative CD69-negative CD45RO-high memory CD4+ T cells were sorted as populations depleted of antigen-responding cells. CD8+ T cells were removed from PBMCs prior to stimulation. Study observations and caveats: Compared with CD3/CD28-stimulated cells, CMV- and Gag-responding cells showed lower TCRbeta richness.

Worth noting for this clone: Its cognate antigen is unknown.

The CDR3 totals 15 residues. Germline CDR1 is SGHVS and CDR2 is FNYEAQ. V was clipped by 3 bases and J by 4 bases, with 13 bases between them. V gene TRBV7-6 combines with J gene TRBJ1-5, with D perhaps TRBD1 (6 bases). The material was CD4+ T cells sorted from PBMCs after approximately 20-hour stimulation, obtained from a patient who received antiretroviral therapy. The clonotype comes from an adult man with HIV who was CMV-seropositive. The DNA of the CDR3 is TGTGCCAGCAGCTTCAGCGGCAGGGGAAATCAGCCCCAGCATTTT. It is translated as CASSFSGRGNQPQHF.